This is a list of T cell receptor beta chains from one sample in a study of T-cell memory formation after mild COVID-19. TCRdb reprocessed the 5' RACE reads with MiXCR, giving one entry per CDR3 protein. This sample has some 600,000 distinct CDR3 sequences, with 15% to 20% found just once. The sample comprised PBMCs or a T cell subset sorted from them (not recorded which). The source of these receptors is an adult woman who had mild COVID-19 (a few samples of this study predate the infection). Cell type and time point are not known. Each CDR3 is given with its conserved first and last residue. The order of the fields is J gene, clone size, V gene, D gene, CDR3 protein, CDR3 DNA. D genes are given only for firm matches. The size entry is marked missing in some rows and otherwise reads once, few, many or a size class.

TRBJ2-7 . TRBV24-1 TRBD2 CATSRGTSGVPRLDEQYF TGTGCCACCAGTCGCGGGACTAGCGGAGTCCCGCGCCTCGACGAGCAGTACTTC
TRBJ1-5 . TRBV2 . CASSDLVGRIDNQPQHF TGTGCCAGCAGTGATTTAGTCGGACGGATAGACAATCAGCCCCAGCATTTT
TRBJ1-2 . TRBV4-1 TRBD1 CASSPSRDGQGYGYTF TGCGCCAGCAGCCCCTCAAGAGACGGACAGGGCTATGGCTACACCTTC
TRBJ2-6 . TRBV29-1 TRBD1 CSVQGAGANVLTF TGCAGCGTTCAGGGGGCTGGGGCCAACGTCCTGACTTTC
TRBJ2-1 . TRBV7-2 . CASSRTAYNEQFF TGTGCCAGCAGCCGAACGGCCTACAATGAGCAGTTCTTC
TRBJ2-3 many TRBV7-8 . CASSLIASTDTQYF TGTGCCAGCAGCTTAATAGCTTCCACAGATACGCAGTATTTT
TRBJ1-6 few TRBV2 . CASRETQGGSPLHF TGTGCCAGCAGGGAGACTCAAGGGGGTTCACCCCTCCACTTT
TRBJ2-1 few TRBV19 . CASSLTETLHNEQFF TGTGCCAGTAGTCTGACAGAGACCTTACACAATGAGCAGTTCTTC
TRBJ2-6 once TRBV10-1 TRBD1 CASSVPRGQRSGANVMTF TGCGCCAGCAGTGTCCCCCGGGGACAGAGGTCTGGGGCCAACGTCATGACTTTC
TRBJ1-1 . TRBV5-6 . CASRRLGLLNTEAFF TGTGCCAGCAGACGGCTAGGGCTTTTGAACACTGAAGCTTTCTTT
TRBJ1-2 . TRBV29-1 . CSVEVEQDGYTF TGCAGCGTTGAAGTGGAGCAGGATGGCTACACCTTC
TRBJ2-1 few TRBV7-7 TRBD2 CASSLETSGYNEQFF TGTGCTAGCAGCTTAGAGACTAGCGGCTACAATGAGCAGTTCTTC
TRBJ2-5 . TRBV4-2 TRBD2 CASSQVSGSRKTQYF TGTGCCAGCAGCCAAGTTAGCGGGAGCAGGAAGACCCAGTACTTC
TRBJ1-5 . TRBV2 . CASSGQPNQPQHF TGTGCCAGCAGTGGACAGCCCAATCAGCCCCAGCATTTT
TRBJ1-3 many TRBV6-5 . CASSSLKGADTIYF TGTGCCAGCAGTTCTCTCAAAGGGGCTGACACCATATATTTT
TRBJ1-2 . TRBV7-2 . CASSVGGAYYGYTF TGTGCCAGCTCCGTGGGGGGGGCTTACTATGGCTACACCTTC
TRBJ1-1 . TRBV4-1 . CASSQVVTPSNTEAFF TGCGCCAGCAGCCAAGTAGTAACTCCAAGCAACACTGAAGCTTTCTTT
TRBJ1-6 . TRBV2 TRBD1 CASSEGTGDHSPLHF TGTGCCAGCAGTGAGGGGACAGGCGACCATTCACCCCTCCACTTT
TRBJ2-7 few TRBV6-2/TRBV6-3 TRBD2 CASSRDGLALEQYF TGTGCCAGCAGCAGAGACGGACTAGCCCTCGAGCAGTACTTC
TRBJ2-2 . TRBV4-2 TRBD2 CASSQEAGVAITGELFF TGTGCCAGCAGCCAAGAAGCGGGAGTCGCCATTACCGGGGAGCTGTTTTTT
TRBJ2-7 . TRBV5-1 . CASSLAPRAAYEQYF TGCGCCAGCAGCCTAGCCCCAAGGGCGGCCTACGAGCAGTACTTC
TRBJ2-7 few TRBV15 . CATSRDKGTYEQYF TGTGCCACCAGCAGAGATAAAGGAACTTACGAGCAGTACTTC
TRBJ2-2 few TRBV21-1 . CASPRGQENTGELFF TGTGCCAGTCCAAGGGGACAGGAGAACACCGGGGAGCTGTTTTTT
TRBJ1-3 . TRBV4-1 . CASSQIQRGSGNTIYF TGCGCCAGCAGCCAAATACAGAGGGGCTCTGGAAACACCATATATTTT
TRBJ2-1 . TRBV20-1 TRBD1 CSARDRDSLNEQFF TGCAGTGCTAGGGACAGGGATTCCCTCAATGAGCAGTTCTTC
TRBJ2-3 . TRBV12-3/TRBV12-4 TRBD2 CASSPLAGRTQYF TGTGCCAGCAGTCCCTTAGCGGGACGGACGCAGTATTTT
TRBJ1-5 . TRBV20-1 . CSARAGTQVNQPQHF TGCAGTGCTAGGGCCGGGACACAAGTCAATCAGCCCCAGCATTTT
TRBJ2-7 many TRBV5-1 . CASSLVTGGYEQYF TGCGCCAGCAGCTTGGTCACTGGGGGCTACGAGCAGTACTTC